This T cell receptor (beta chain) was captured in a study of molecular identifiers for immune sequencing clone quantification. Comment on this clonotype: This is likely a read error, given that the CDR3 carries no conserved phenylalanine or tryptophan at its end. The DNA is omitted, as the CDR3 cannot be located on it reliably, and the CDR3 follows TCRdb's listing.

From the PCR reads, TCRdb called clonotypes with MiXCR, one entry per CDR3 protein. The data hold under 9,500 distinct CDR3 sequences, with just under 35% observed a single time. Sequencing libraries of naive CD8 cells derived from about 20,000 to 1,000,000 sorted cells with 10%, 30% or 50% RNA. The CDR3 spans 13 amino acids, including both terminal residues. Germline CDR1 is MGHRA and CDR2 is YSYEKL. The specimen sequenced was naive CD8+ T cells from blood, with Jurkat cell RNA spiked in. Subset of the sample: FACS-sorted CD8+CD4-CCR7+CD45RA+ naive T cells. The sequence came from a human donor in good health. Some libraries in this study had Jurkat cell RNA spiked in. J is TRBJ2-4 and V is TRBV4-1; TRBD2, the table's D call, was not compared with the DNA. The CDR3 loop reads CASSQEGGGLTYI.